These 8 T cell receptor beta chains were sequenced from one sample in a study of shared clonotypes between healthy human individuals. Data came from immunoSEQ multiplex PCR; TCRdb stores just in-frame clones and leaves some out. The table lists around 610,000 clones, 95% to 97% of them singletons. Naive CD8 cells lacked CD45RO and underwent positive selection for CCR7, leaving out terminally differentiated effector memory CD45RA+ cells. Sequenced: naive CD8+ T cells sorted from blood. These receptors were taken from a woman aged 30 to 39 in good health.

The CDR3 region is CASSRSGGEAFF. CDR3 nucleotide sequence: TGTGCCAGCAGCCGATCAGGGGGTGAAGCTTTCTTT. This sequence joins TRBV7-9 and TRBJ1-1, with 7 nucleotides matching TRBD1. The CDR3 is 12 amino acids. Per the germline V gene, CDR1 is SEHNR and CDR2 is FQNEAQ (reference sequence). Losses at the gene ends were 5 bases for V and 7 bases for J; bases not matched to a gene: 4.

The chain has TRBV27 and TRBJ1-5; possibly TRBD1 for D (6 bases). Germline V gene sequence: CDR1 MNHEY, CDR2 SMNVEV (reference sequence). Trimming left V 2 bases short and J 5 bases short, with 19 bases between. The CDR3 contains 17 residues. The DNA for the CDR3 is TGTGCCAGCAGTTTAATTCCCCCGCAGGGGACCTATCAGCCCCAGCATTTT. Its protein is CASSLIPPQGTYQPQHF.

The chain recombines TRBV6-5 with TRBJ2-1; TRBD2 aligns across 8 bases. This CDR3 is built from 13 residues. The J segment lost 7 bases and the V segment lost 5 bases, leaving 4 bases of the junction unmatched. CDR1 is MNHEY and CDR2 is SVGAGI in the germline V gene. The CDR3 DNA is TGTGCCAGCAGTCGGACTAGCATGAATGAGCAGTTCTTC. Translation gives CASSRTSMNEQFF.

The chain combines TRBV5-1 with TRBJ1-3; D perhaps matches TRBD1 (5 bases). The length of the CDR3 is 16 residues. CDR1 and CDR2 from the germline V gene are SGHRS and YFSETQ. The germline V and J ends were trimmed by 0 bases and 1 base, with 11 bases remaining between them. The CDR3 region has the DNA TGCGCCAGCAGCTTGGACCAGGGAAGATCTGGAAACACCATATATTTT. It yields the protein CASSLDQGRSGNTIYF.

The V call is TRBV7-6, the J call TRBJ1-5; D call uncertain. V lost 1 base and J lost 4, with 8 bases in between. Germline V gene lookup returns CDR1 SGHVS and CDR2 FNYEAQ. The CDR3 is 14 residues long. The CDR3 loop is CASSLVMENQPQHF. In nucleotides, the CDR3 is TGTGCCAGCAGCTTAGTGATGGAAAATCAGCCCCAGCATTTT.

The genes are TRBV4-1 and TRBJ2-5; TRBD2 aligns across 7 bases. The J call may be faulty, since TRBJ2-7 better matches the DNA end. This CDR3 comprises 15 residues. Germline V gene lookup returns CDR1 MGHRA and CDR2 YSYEKL. The CDR3 region is CASSQVISGSFEQYF. Here the CDR3 DNA reads TGCGCCAGCAGCCAAGTTATTAGCGGGTCTTTCGAGCAGTACTTC.

J is TRBJ1-1 and V is TRBV27, with TRBD1 identical over 11 bases. This CDR3 contains 12 residues. V was pared by 10 bases and J by 7 bases, with 5 bases of the junction left unmatched. The germline gives CDR1 MNHEY, CDR2 SMNVEV (reference sequence). This CDR3 is CATRTGGGEAFF. The CDR3 DNA reads TGTGCCACCAGGACAGGGGGCGGTGAAGCTTTCTTT.

The chain joins TRBV19 to TRBJ1-1; D is perhaps TRBD1 (5 bases). Germline CDR1 reads LNHDA; CDR2 reads SQIVND (reference sequence). This CDR3 has 15 amino acids. V dropped 4 bases and J dropped 4 bases, with 16 bases sitting between them. The CDR3 sequence is CASSTRQPSLTEAFF. CDR3 nucleotide sequence: TGTGCCAGTAGTACCCGACAGCCCTCGCTCACTGAAGCTTTCTTT.